Here is one T cell receptor (beta chain) with its context. Its specificity is unknown. These data are taken from a study of T cell responses to AZD1222 COVID-19 vaccine. The wider study: Second-dose schedules of about 4 or about 12 weeks were combined. Study-wide results and caveats: Most donors were white British, females outnumbered males, and clonal diversity was possibly underestimated. Baseline serology detected seropositivity in only 6 or 7 AZD1222 recipients. Repertoire sampling occurred only after the peak T cell response.

The germline CDR1 and CDR2 sequences are SGHRS and YFSETQ. Trimming removed 6 bases at V and 6 bases at J, with 21 bases between. The CDR3 runs to 15 residues. Profiled with immunoSEQ multiplex PCR; TCRdb holds only in-frame clones, not every one. The table shows about 130,000 clones, with around 90% occurring only once. Sequenced here: peripheral blood, sampled on day 0 of AZD1222 vaccination. The TCR originated in an adult in good health. The chain has TRBV5-1 and TRBJ1-1; possible D gene TRBD1, 5 bases. This CDR3 is CASTPLAGGRAEAFF. The CDR3 DNA sequence: TGCGCCAGCACCCCTCTGGCGGGGGGACGGGCTGAAGCTTTCTTT.